The next 26 T cell receptor beta chains were all read from a single sample in a study of blood T cells in healthy people across ages. Primed by a sample-barcoded 5' primer and a J-beta primer mix, a second PCR proceeded for about 7 to 11 cycles. TCRdb redid the calling of the 5' RACE reads with MiXCR, one entry per CDR3 protein. The repertoire consists of 800,000 to 1,300,000 distinct CDR3 sequences, with about 25% occurring once and the leading ten covering 0.65% to 0.95%. This sample also appeared in a second study, on T cells of mothers and their children.

The material sequenced was blood. These TCRs come from a girl aged 2-10 years in good health.

The V call is TRBV4-2, the J call TRBJ2-5; 11 nucleotides match TRBD2. The DNA end is more similar to TRBJ2-1, so the J call may be wrong. Germline CDR1 LGHNA, CDR2 YNFKEQ. The CDR3 covers 12 residues. The CDR3 DNA is TGTGCCAGCAACCTAGCGGGAGGTGAGCAGTTCTTC. Its translation is CASNLAGGEQFF.

The chain joins TRBV24-1 to TRBJ2-5; 7 bases map to TRBD1. Germline V gene sequence: CDR1 KGHDR, CDR2 SFDVKD. The CDR3 length is 15 residues. With 4 bases clipped from V and 5 bases from J, the junction kept 9 bases outside the gene matches. The CDR3 sequence: CATSEGQVTRETQYF. CDR3 nucleotide sequence: TGTGCCACCAGTGAAGGACAGGTCACTCGGGAGACCCAGTACTTC.

The V and J genes are TRBV9 and TRBJ2-3; D is ambiguous. The CDR3 is 14 residues long. The germline V and J ends were trimmed by 2 bases and 5 bases, with 12 bases remaining between them. Per germline, CDR1 SGDLS and CDR2 YYNGEE. CDR3: CASSVGGREDTQYF. CDR3 bases: TGTGCCAGCAGCGTCGGCGGCAGAGAAGATACGCAGTATTTT.

The V call is TRBV29-1, the J call TRBJ2-7; unclear D gene. Trimming stripped 4 bases from V and 3 bases from J, with 16 bases between. CDR1 and CDR2 from the germline V gene are SQVTM and ANQGSEA. The CDR3 runs 14 residues. The CDR3 reads CSVVSGLTGYEQYF. The CDR3, as DNA: TGCAGCGTTGTGTCGGGTTTAACGGGCTACGAGCAGTACTTC.

The chain uses TRBV2 and TRBJ2-1; tentatively, D is TRBD2 (7 bases). There are 17 residues in the CDR3. From germline, CDR1 is SNHLY and CDR2 FYNNEI. The ends were cut back, 3 bases at V and 4 bases at J, with 19 bases in the middle. CDR3 region: CASSDPGAGVKYNEQFF. The CDR3 bases are TGTGCCAGCAGTGACCCGGGGGCGGGGGTGAAGTACAATGAGCAGTTCTTC.

This clonotype was counted between two and nine times. The chain recombines TRBV4-3 with TRBJ2-1; 12 bases line up with TRBD2. V gave up 4 bases and J gave up 2 bases; unmatched junction bases: 9. CDR3 length equals 18 residues. Germline CDR1 reads LGHNA; CDR2 reads YSLEER. The CDR3 protein is CASSPQSTSGGTYNEQFF. As DNA, the CDR3 is TGCGCCAGCAGCCCCCAATCGACTAGCGGGGGCACCTACAATGAGCAGTTCTTC.

Notes on this clonotype: One end of the junction varies from germline; a read error may be responsible. The chain joins TRBV29-1 to TRBJ2-1; 10 bases line up with TRBD1. Matching the DNA end better, TRBJ2-7 makes the J call doubtful. CDR3 length equals 15 residues. Germline CDR1 SQVTM, CDR2 ANQGSEA. This CDR3 reads CSVEEPGTGEYGQYF. CDR3 nucleotides: TGCAGCGTTGAGGAGCCGGGGACAGGGGAATACGGGCAGTACTTC.

V gene TRBV5-1 combines with J gene TRBJ2-5, with D possibly being TRBD1 (6 bases). The CDR3 runs 14 residues. V was cut by 0 bases and J by 4 bases, with 10 bases left in between. Germline-derived CDR1 and CDR2 are SGHRS and YFSETQ. For the CDR3, the DNA is TGCGCCAGCAGCTTGGATTGGACAGTAGAGACCCAGTACTTC. Protein: CASSLDWTVETQYF.

This chain links TRBV29-1 with TRBJ1-1; 9 nucleotides agree with TRBD1. The germline gives CDR1 SQVTM, CDR2 ANQGSEA. The ends lost 5 bases at V and 4 bases at J; junction bases unmatched: 14. There are 16 residues in the CDR3. CDR3 sequence reads: CSVMGLGQGQTTEAFF. DNA of the CDR3: TGCAGCGTTATGGGGCTGGGACAGGGCCAGACCACTGAAGCTTTCTTT.

This clonotype occurred a few times. The chain employs TRBV2 and TRBJ1-4; TRBD1 is a possible D gene (6 bases). This CDR3 is built from 15 residues. Germline V gene sequence: CDR1 SNHLY, CDR2 FYNNEI. V shed 3 bases and J shed 8 bases, with 16 bases lying between them. DNA for the CDR3: TGTGCCAGCAGTGATTTTTCGCCAGGGGAGGAAAAACTGTTTTTT. Protein sequence: CASSDFSPGEEKLFF. The variable domain in full, completed from reference TRBV2 and TRBJ1-4, reads EPEVTQTPSHQVTQMGQEVILRCVPISNHLYFYWYRQILGQKVEFLVSFYNNEISEKSEIFDDQFSVERPDGSNFTLKIRSTKLEDSAMYFCASSDFSPGEEKLFFGSGTQLSVL.

The chain joins TRBV27 to TRBJ2-1, with 11 nucleotides matching TRBD2. Germline CDR1 is MNHEY and CDR2 is SMNVEV (reference sequence). This CDR3 contains 15 residues. V trimming: 0 bases; J trimming: 12 bases; junction bases outside the gene matches: 7. This CDR3 reads CASSLSPQGLAVQFF. For the CDR3, the DNA is TGTGCCAGCAGTTTATCGCCCCAGGGACTAGCGGTGCAGTTCTTC.

This clonotype was observed a handful of times. One junction end does not reproduce the germline sequence, and a read error may be involved. The J gene is TRBJ2-5, the V gene TRBV2; D not certain. Germline V gene lookup returns CDR1 SNHLY and CDR2 FYNNEI. This CDR3 is built from 13 residues. CDR3 protein: CASSVWLYNEQSF. The CDR3 DNA sequence: TGTGCCAGCAGTGTTTGGCTTTACAATGAGCAGTCCTTC.

This chain connects TRBV9 to TRBJ2-1, with D uncertain. V shed 1 base and J shed 3 bases, with 8 bases lying between them. Germline lookup yields CDR1 SGDLS and CDR2 YYNGEE. The CDR3 is 14 amino acids. The CDR3 spells CASSVSQLYNEQFF. CDR3 coding DNA: TGTGCCAGCAGCGTAAGCCAGCTCTACAATGAGCAGTTCTTC.

This clonotype has just a few counts. The chain couples TRBV24-1 to TRBJ1-4; D uncertain. The CDR3 contains 11 residues. The germline CDR1 and CDR2 sequences are KGHDR and SFDVKD. V lost 3 bases and J 10 bases, leaving 5 bases between the germline ends. CDR3 residues: CATSDTGKLFF. The CDR3 nucleotides are TGTGCCACCAGTGATACGGGAAAACTGTTTTTT.

CDR3 loop: CSASELAAITYEQYF. The CDR3 DNA is TGCAGTGCATCAGAACTAGCGGCGATTACCTACGAGCAGTACTTC. The chain uses TRBV20-1 and TRBJ2-7; TRBD2 aligns across 8 bases. With V trimmed by 6 bases and J by 2 bases, 12 bases remained unmatched. CDR1 and CDR2 (germline): DFQATT, SNEGSKA (reference sequence). CDR3 length: 15 residues.

This chain links TRBV12-3 or TRBV12-4 with TRBJ2-3; D tentatively fits TRBD1 or TRBD2 (5 bases each). Trimming took 3 bases from V and 9 from J, leaving 10 bases between them. The length of the CDR3 is 12 residues. This chain's CDR3 is CASSFQRGTQYF. DNA of the CDR3: TGTGCCAGCAGTTTCCAGAGGGGAACGCAGTATTTT.

The V gene is TRBV9, the J gene TRBJ1-1; no reliable D call. Germline CDR1 SGDLS, CDR2 YYNGEE. This CDR3 is built from 11 residues. Trimming shortened V by 4 bases and J by 6 bases, and 7 bases separated the two germline ends. The CDR3 sequence is CASSPQSEAFF. Written as DNA, the CDR3 is TGTGCCAGCAGCCCGCAATCTGAAGCTTTCTTT.

The V gene is TRBV29-1, the J gene TRBJ2-4, with 8 bases matching TRBD1. The V gene's germline CDR1 is SQVTM and CDR2 ANQGSEA. The CDR3 has 14 amino acids. J lost 6 bases, V lost 3 bases, and 7 bases had no gene match. The CDR3 sequence is CSVDVSGQANIQYF. The CDR3 DNA is TGCAGCGTTGATGTATCGGGACAGGCAAACATTCAGTACTTC.

This clonotype showed up just a few times. The genes are TRBV6-1 and TRBJ2-7; 10 bases are a match to TRBD2. The CDR3 runs to 19 residues. CDR1 is MNHNS and CDR2 is SASEGT in the germline V gene. V lost 4 bases to trimming and J lost 2 bases; unmatched junction nucleotides: 17. The CDR3 is CASSGQGGILAGVAYEQYF. As DNA, the CDR3 is TGTGCCAGCAGTGGCCAGGGGGGTATTCTAGCGGGGGTAGCCTACGAGCAGTACTTC.

V and J are TRBV15 and TRBJ2-7; D is possibly TRBD2 (7 bases). The J call is doubtful: the DNA matches TRBJ2-1 better. Per germline, CDR1 LNHNV and CDR2 YYDKDF (reference sequence). CDR3 size: 16 residues. The CDR3 nucleotides read TGTGCCACCAGCAGAGGTACACAGGGAGGGTACAATGAGCAGTTCTTC. Protein: CATSRGTQGGYNEQFF.

This clonotype has a handful of counts. This chain uses TRBV20-1 with TRBJ2-5; D may match TRBD1 or TRBD2 (5 bases each). The end of the DNA is better explained by TRBJ2-1, so the J call may be wrong. Germline V gene data show CDR1 as DFQATT and CDR2 as SNEGSKA (reference sequence). The CDR3 spans 13 residues. This CDR3 reads CSASGGAVNEQFF. The CDR3 DNA follows: TGCAGTGCTAGTGGGGGAGCTGTCAATGAGCAGTTCTTC.

The chain links TRBV29-1 to TRBJ2-5, with a possible D match to TRBD1 (8 bases). CDR1 SQVTM and CDR2 ANQGSEA come from the germline V gene. The CDR3 has 13 amino acids. Trimming removed 6 bases at V and 9 bases at J, with 20 bases between. CDR3 residues: CSVLPGGREAQYF. The CDR3 nucleotides read TGCAGCGTCCTTCCAGGGGGCCGGGAGGCCCAGTACTTC.

Comments on this clonotype: A read error may account for a junction end that differs from germline. The chain recombines TRBV7-9 with TRBJ2-1; the D gene is possibly TRBD2 (7 bases). The CDR3 consists of 18 residues. Germline V lookup: CDR1 SEHNR, CDR2 FQNEAQ (reference sequence). The CDR3 reads CAGSWGGGGANPYNEQFF. For the CDR3, the DNA is TGTGCCGGCAGCTGGGGGGGCGGGGGCGCTAATCCCTACAATGAGCAGTTCTTC.

This chain connects TRBV29-1 to TRBJ2-1, with D perhaps matching TRBD2 (6 bases). Germline V gene data show CDR1 as SQVTM and CDR2 as ANQGSEA. The CDR3 contains 14 residues. Between the trimmed V and J ends, which lost 3 bases and 6 bases, there was a span of 15 bases. The CDR3 is CSVDNPQGGNEQFF. The CDR3 DNA reads TGCAGCGTTGATAACCCGCAGGGAGGCAATGAGCAGTTCTTC.

This clonotype showed up just a few times. DNA of the CDR3: TGCAGTGCTAGGATTGGGTATGGCTACACCTTC. Encoded protein: CSARIGYGYTF. The chain employs TRBV20-1 and TRBJ1-2; D is ambiguous. Germline V lookup: CDR1 DFQATT, CDR2 SNEGSKA (reference sequence). Deletions cut 3 bases from V and 5 bases from J, with 7 bases between. This CDR3 has 11 residues.

The V gene is TRBV27, the J gene TRBJ2-5; D tentatively fits TRBD1 or TRBD2 (5 bases each). V lost 3 bases and J lost 4, with 18 bases in between. The CDR3 consists of 16 residues. Germline V gene data show CDR1 as MNHEY and CDR2 as SMNVEV (reference sequence). This chain's CDR3 is CASSFVGTPVGETQYF. The CDR3 DNA is TGTGCCAGCAGTTTCGTAGGGACCCCGGTAGGAGAGACCCAGTACTTC.